These 15 T cell receptor beta chains came from one sample sequenced in a study of PD-1 blockade in classical Hodgkin lymphoma. Only in-frame clones appear in the TCRdb table, and some are missing; sequencing was by immunoSEQ multiplex PCR. This sample has some 19,000 clones, with 77% found just once. With no exception, relapse followed autologous stem cell transplantation in all patients, and brentuximab vedotin exposure varied. The sample here was peripheral blood mononuclear cells (PBMCs), taken before the second cycle of nivolumab. The receptors were sampled from a human donor with classical Hodgkin lymphoma.

The rearrangement joins TRBV6-5 to TRBJ1-1; D not certain. Looked up from germline, CDR1 is MNHEY and CDR2 is SVGAGI. This CDR3 has 13 amino acids. Trimming stripped 2 bases from V and 0 bases from J, with 4 bases between. CDR3 nucleotides: TGTGCCAGCAGTTACAACATGAACACTGAAGCTTTCTTT. It specifies CASSYNMNTEAFF.

The V call is TRBV6-1, the J call TRBJ1-1, with D perhaps TRBD1 (6 bases). Germline-derived CDR1 and CDR2 are MNHNS and SASEGT. V was trimmed by 2 bases and J by 2 bases, leaving 9 bases between them. The CDR3 has 14 amino acids. As DNA, the CDR3 is TGTGCCAGCAGTGAACCGGGACACAACACTGAAGCTTTCTTT. This gives the protein CASSEPGHNTEAFF.

This clone was seen just once. The gene calls are TRBV19 and TRBJ1-3; D uncertain. The CDR3 has 14 residues. Trimming removed 2 bases from V and 2 bases from J, with 7 bases in between. The germline V gene has CDR1 LNHDA and CDR2 SQIVND (reference sequence). CDR3 protein: CASSINGPGNTIYF. CDR3 nucleotide sequence: TGTGCCAGTAGTATAAATGGGCCTGGAAACACCATATATTTT.

The chain has TRBV29-1 and TRBJ2-7; D unclear. Germline loops: CDR1 SQVTM, CDR2 ANQGSEA. The V end lost 4 bases, the J end lost 0 bases, and 10 bases lay between the germline ends. The CDR3 is 13 amino acids. CDR3 in amino acids: CSVVAAFSYEQYF. CDR3 DNA: TGCAGCGTTGTGGCCGCCTTCTCCTACGAGCAGTACTTC.

The V call is TRBV19, the J call TRBJ1-5, with 10 bases that match TRBD1. The germline V gene encodes CDR1 LNHDA and CDR2 SQIVND (reference sequence). The CDR3 runs to 14 residues. V lost 5 bases and J lost 4; bases outside the gene matches: 2. DNA of the CDR3: TGTGCCAGTAGTGAGGACAGGGGGAATCAGCCCCAGCATTTT. It translates to CASSEDRGNQPQHF.

The chain couples TRBV5-7 to TRBJ1-5; the D gene is possibly TRBD1 (5 bases). TRBV5-7 is an ORF, with its function uncertain. This CDR3 comprises 13 residues. V lost 3 bases to trimming and J lost 9 bases, with 13 bases between them. This CDR3 reads CASSSRGTGPQHF. CDR3 coding DNA: TGTGCCAGCAGCTCAAGGGGCACGGGGCCCCAGCATTTT.

A remark on this clone: Given a much more abundant clone one base away, this may be a read error. V is TRBV30 and J is TRBJ2-7, with 10 positions matching TRBD2. CDR3 length: 14 amino acids. V dropped 2 bases and J dropped 5; count of bases not matched to a gene: 6. Germline CDR1 and CDR2: GTSNPN and SVGIG (reference sequence). CDR3 bases: TGTGCCTGGAGTATTAGGACTAGCGGTAACGAGCAGTACTTC. As protein: CAWSIRTSGNEQYF.

The sample holds a few counts of this clone. The V gene is TRBV7-2, the J gene TRBJ1-1, with TRBD1 matching 7 bases. Looked up from germline, CDR1 is SGHTA and CDR2 is FQGNSA. V shed 5 bases and J 7 bases; nucleotides not matched to a gene: 7. CDR3 length: 13 residues. In nucleotides, the CDR3 is TGTGCCAGCAGCATACGACAGGGAATTGAAGCTTTCTTT. It encodes CASSIRQGIEAFF.

V is TRBV7-9 and J is TRBJ2-1; 7 nucleotides match TRBD2. Germline CDR1 and CDR2: SEHNR and FQNEAQ (reference sequence). With V trimmed by 2 bases and J by 9 bases, 7 bases remained unmatched. The CDR3 is 14 residues long. For the CDR3, the DNA is TGTGCCAGCAGCTTACAGGGAGGGGCGGCTGAGCAGTTCTTC. Protein sequence: CASSLQGGAAEQFF.

This clone has just a few counts. J is TRBJ1-2 and V is TRBV2, with D possibly matching TRBD1 (5 bases). The CDR3 has 12 amino acids. Germline V gene lookup returns CDR1 SNHLY and CDR2 FYNNEI. The V end was cut by 8 bases, the J end by 5 bases, with 12 bases between. CDR3 residues: CASGGTSYGYTF. The CDR3 DNA is TGTGCCAGCGGGGGGACCTCGTATGGCTACACCTTC. The complete variable domain, with remaining parts taken from reference TRBV2 and TRBJ1-2, reads EPEVTQTPSHQVTQMGQEVILRCVPISNHLYFYWYRQILGQKVEFLVSFYNNEISEKSEIFDDQFSVERPDGSNFTLKIRSTKLEDSAMYFCASGGTSYGYTFGSGTRLTVV.

This clone was found a few times. The chain carries TRBV29-1 and TRBJ2-4; D is possibly TRBD1 or TRBD2 (5 bases each). The V end lost 4 bases, the J end lost 7 bases, and 11 bases lay between the germline ends. CDR1 and CDR2 from the germline V gene are SQVTM and ANQGSEA. CDR3 size: 12 residues. The CDR3 DNA is TGCAGCGTTGCAGGCAGGGAGAACATTCAGTACTTC. Protein: CSVAGRENIQYF.

In its sample, this clone was seen a few times. The chain joins TRBV7-2 to TRBJ2-2; D gene unclear. V was trimmed by 5 bases and J by 4 bases, leaving 8 bases between them. The CDR3 loop spans 13 amino acids. Germline V gene lookup returns CDR1 SGHTA and CDR2 FQGNSA. The CDR3 reads CASSLSGTGELFF. The CDR3 DNA is TGTGCCAGCAGCCTAAGTGGCACCGGGGAGCTGTTTTTT. The full variable domain, rest sourced from reference TRBV7-2 and TRBJ2-2, is GAGVSQSPSNKVTEKGKDVELRCDPISGHTALYWYRQSLGQGLEFLIYFQGNSAPDKSGLPSDRFSAERTGGSVSTLTIQRTQQEDSAVYLCASSLSGTGELFFGEGSRLTVL.

The chain recombines TRBV6-1 with TRBJ2-1; D gene ambiguous. Trimming cost V 8 bases and J 7 bases, with 18 bases left between them. The CDR3 is made up of 14 amino acids. The V gene's germline CDR1 is MNHNS and CDR2 SASEGT. CDR3 bases: TGTGCCAGCCGAAAACCCAGCGAGCCGAATGAGCAGTTCTTC. The encoded protein is CASRKPSEPNEQFF.

This chain joins TRBV2 and TRBJ2-1; D gene unclear. The CDR3 has 10 residues. V gave up 7 bases and J gave up 5 bases, with 3 bases separating them. Germline V gives CDR1 SNHLY, CDR2 FYNNEI. The DNA for the CDR3 is TGTGCCAGCATTGACAATGAGCAGTTCTTC. Its translation: CASIDNEQFF.

The chain combines TRBV6-1 with TRBJ2-5; D remains ambiguous. This CDR3 has 14 residues. The V gene's germline CDR1 is MNHNS and CDR2 SASEGT. V lost 0 bases to trimming and J lost 5 bases, with 10 bases between them. CDR3 nucleotide sequence: TGTGCCAGCAGTGAAGCGTTAGGGCAGGAGACCCAGTACTTC. It translates to CASSEALGQETQYF.